Following are 18 T cell receptor beta chains from one sample sequenced in a study of blood T cell repertoires in COVID-19. The repertoire was sequenced with immunoSEQ multiplex PCR; TCRdb's copy has only in-frame clones and lacks some. Altogether 150,000 or so clones are present, around 75% being singletons, with the ten largest covering around 5%. Sequenced: peripheral blood. All receptors come from a woman between 70 and 85 years old with COVID-19, enrolled during active disease.

The chain combines TRBV5-1 with TRBJ2-5; a weak D match, TRBD2 (6 bases). V was pared by 1 base and J by 3 bases, with 16 bases between. In germline, CDR1 is SGHRS, CDR2 YFSETQ. This CDR3 comprises 16 residues. The CDR3: CASSLNAGRTEETQYF. Here the CDR3 DNA reads TGCGCCAGCAGCTTGAATGCGGGACGAACAGAAGAGACCCAGTACTTC.

As DNA, the CDR3 is TGTGCCAGCAGTTACTCAGGGACGAGGGACAACGAGCAGTACTTC. It yields the protein CASSYSGTRDNEQYF. The chain is built from TRBV6-5 and TRBJ2-7; the D gene is possibly TRBD1 (6 bases). The CDR3 totals 15 residues. Germline V gene sequence: CDR1 MNHEY, CDR2 SVGAGI. V gave up 0 bases and J gave up 5 bases, with 14 bases separating them.

V is TRBV7-3 and J is TRBJ2-1; the match to TRBD1 covers 8 bases. With V trimmed by 5 bases and J by 6 bases, 6 bases remained unmatched. Germline V gives CDR1 SGHTA, CDR2 FQGTGA. CDR3 length: 14 amino acids. For the CDR3, the DNA is TGTGCCAGCAGCCCCGGGACAGGCAGCAATGAGCAGTTCTTC. Residues: CASSPGTGSNEQFF.

As DNA, the CDR3 is TGTGCCAGCAGTTACGGGCGGGGGAACTACAATGAGCAGTTCTTC. Translated, it gives CASSYGRGNYNEQFF. The chain combines TRBV6-5 with TRBJ2-1; 7 positions agree with TRBD2. This CDR3 comprises 15 residues. V shed 2 bases and J 3 bases; nucleotides not matched to a gene: 4. The germline V gene has CDR1 MNHEY and CDR2 SVGAGI.

The rearrangement links TRBV7-2 to TRBJ2-1; 11 nucleotides align to TRBD2. This CDR3 is built from 16 residues. Germline lookup yields CDR1 SGHTA and CDR2 FQGNSA. The V and J ends lost 5 bases and 7 bases, in that order; junction bases with no gene match: 10. Here the CDR3 reads CASSIRRLAGGNEQFF. The DNA of the CDR3 is TGTGCCAGCAGCATAAGGCGCCTAGCGGGGGGAAATGAGCAGTTCTTC.

The CDR3 coding sequence is TGTGCCAGCAGCCAAGAATCGGGACAGAAGGTGAGTGAGCAGTACTTC. Its translation: CASSQESGQKVSEQYF. The chain has TRBV4-2 and TRBJ2-7; 7 bases line up with TRBD1. Germline V CDR1 and CDR2: LGHNA, YNFKEQ. This CDR3 is built from 16 residues. V lost 0 bases, J lost 7 bases, and 12 bases stayed unmatched.

This clone was counted at least ten times. The chain uses TRBV6-5 and TRBJ2-3; 13 bases align to TRBD2. There are 15 residues in the CDR3. Germline V gene lookup returns CDR1 MNHEY and CDR2 SVGAGI. With V trimmed by 6 bases and J by 3 bases, 3 bases remained unmatched. CDR3 in amino acids: CASRGTSGVTDTQYF. CDR3 nucleotides: TGTGCCAGCAGGGGGACTAGCGGGGTGACAGATACGCAGTATTTT.

This clone was observed a handful of times. The chain is built from TRBV9 and TRBJ2-7; possible D gene TRBD2, 6 bases. Germline V gives CDR1 SGDLS, CDR2 YYNGEE. The length of the CDR3 is 14 residues. V lost 0 bases to trimming and J lost 2 bases, with 9 bases between them. CDR3 nucleotides: TGTGCCAGCAGCGTAGGCGGGGTCACCTACGAGCAGTACTTC. It specifies CASSVGGVTYEQYF. The whole variable domain, remainder taken from reference TRBV9 and TRBJ2-7, is DSGVTQTPKHLITATGQRVTLRCSPRSGDLSVYWYQQSLDQGLQFLIQYYNGEERAKGNILERFSAQQFPDLHSELNLSSLELGDSALYFCASSVGGVTYEQYFGPGTRLTVT.

The J gene is TRBJ2-3, the V gene TRBV28; the match to TRBD1 covers 9 bases. CDR1 and CDR2 from the germline V gene are MDHEN and SYDVKM. V was pared by 5 bases and J by 3 bases, with 6 bases of the junction left unmatched. The CDR3 length is 15 residues. CDR3 coding DNA: TGTGCCAGCAGTGTACCGGGACAGGGAACAGATACGCAGTATTTT. It codes for CASSVPGQGTDTQYF. Based on the CDR3 plus reference TRBV28 and TRBJ2-3, the full variable domain is DVKVTQSSRYLVKRTGEKVFLECVQDMDHENMFWYRQDPGLGLRLIYFSYDVKMKEKGDIPEGYSVSREKKERFSLILESASTNQTSMYLCASSVPGQGTDTQYFGPGTRLTVL.

The chain combines TRBV5-1 with TRBJ1-4, with D unclear. CDR1 and CDR2 (germline): SGHRS, YFSETQ. The CDR3 is 16 amino acids. Trimming shortened V by 0 bases and J by 0 bases, and 9 bases separated the two germline ends. The chain's CDR3 is CASSLDASATNEKLFF. DNA of the CDR3: TGCGCCAGCAGCTTGGACGCCAGCGCAACTAATGAAAAACTGTTTTTT.

The chain combines TRBV7-9 with TRBJ1-4, with D possibly being TRBD1 (5 bases). The CDR3 loop spans 14 amino acids. Germline lookup yields CDR1 SEHNR and CDR2 FQNEAQ (reference sequence). V lost 5 bases, J lost 7 bases, and 14 bases lay in between. CDR3 sequence: CASSPTGEVEKLFF. CDR3 bases: TGTGCCAGCAGCCCCACGGGGGAGGTTGAAAAACTGTTTTTT.

This chain links TRBV2 with TRBJ1-2; unclear D gene. From germline, CDR1 is SNHLY and CDR2 FYNNEI. This CDR3 comprises 13 residues. V was cut by 11 bases and J by 4 bases, with 17 bases left in between. The CDR3 spells CAPLRRDSYGYTF. The CDR3, as DNA: TGTGCCCCCCTACGACGGGATAGCTATGGCTACACCTTC.

This clone showed up just a few times. V gene TRBV7-2 combines with J gene TRBJ1-2, with unresolved D. V lost 4 bases to trimming and J lost 6 bases, with 21 bases between them. CDR3 size: 16 residues. Germline V gives CDR1 SGHTA, CDR2 FQGNSA. In nucleotides, the CDR3 is TGTGCCAGCAGCTCAAATCCCATTTTTTCTCCTAATGGCTACACCTTC. This sequence encodes CASSSNPIFSPNGYTF.

The chain is built from TRBV30 and TRBJ2-1; D remains unclear. The CDR3 is made up of 13 amino acids. Trimming shortened V by 3 bases and J by 5 bases, and 11 bases separated the two germline ends. Germline CDR1 GTSNPN, CDR2 SVGIG (reference sequence). DNA for the CDR3: TGTGCCTGGAGCCGAGTCCAAAACAATGAGCAGTTCTTC. This codes for CAWSRVQNNEQFF.

This clone is a singleton in its sample. The chain uses TRBV5-6 and TRBJ2-5; TRBD2 might be the D (6 bases). Germline-derived CDR1 and CDR2 are SGHDT and YYEEEE. The ends were cut back, 4 bases at V and 1 base at J, with 11 bases in the middle. This CDR3 is built from 14 residues. CDR3 in DNA: TGTGCCAGCAGCCGTCGCGGGGTCCAAGAGACCCAGTACTTC. Its protein product is CASSRRGVQETQYF.

The rearrangement uses TRBV19 and TRBJ1-6; D is undetermined. CDR3 size: 12 residues. Germline CDR1 reads LNHDA; CDR2 reads SQIVND (reference sequence). The V and J ends lost 3 bases and 13 bases respectively, with 10 bases between them. Here the CDR3 DNA reads TGTGCCAGTAGTATCGGAGCTTCCCCCCTCCACTTT. This sequence encodes CASSIGASPLHF.

The chain links TRBV30 to TRBJ1-5, with TRBD1 identical over 8 bases. The CDR3 is 11 amino acids. The V gene's germline CDR1 is GTSNPN and CDR2 SVGIG (reference sequence). Trimming took 2 bases from V and 11 from J; bases not matched to a gene: 2. As DNA, the CDR3 is TGTGCCTGGAGTCAGGGGGCGACCCAGCATTTT. Translated: CAWSQGATQHF.

This chain uses TRBV3-1 (or the pseudogene TRBV3-2) with TRBJ2-1, with TRBD1 identical over 11 bases. Trimming at V came to 2 bases and at J to 4 bases, leaving 4 bases not matched to a gene. The CDR3 covers 16 residues. Germline V gene sequence: CDR1 LGHDT, CDR2 YNNKEL (reference sequence). The CDR3 coding sequence is TGTGCCAGCAGCCAACGGACAGGGGGCTTATACAATGAGCAGTTCTTC. This sequence encodes CASSQRTGGLYNEQFF.